The T cell receptor beta chain under discussion was sequenced for a study of T cells in Graves' hyperthyroidism and ophthalmopathy. Study information: Blood was drawn when the patient was first diagnosed and still untreated.

This clonotype was observed at least ten times. Researchers defined stable Graves' hyperthyroidism as no ophthalmopathy progression within 18 months. Exclusion followed for patients with uncontrolled infection, other autoimmune disease, pregnancy or lactation. The investigators amplified TCR beta CDR3 regions from RNA transcripts. When the TCR CDR3 underwent first-round RT-PCR, the HTBI primer set was used. TCRdb re-derived calls from the multiplex PCR reads in MiXCR, one entry per CDR3 protein. The sample holds 150,000 to 200,000 distinct CDR3 sequences, about 18% seen once. The CDR3 is made up of 14 amino acids. The germline V and J ends were trimmed by 0 bases and 5 bases, with 9 bases remaining between them. The germline V gene encodes CDR1 SGDLS and CDR2 YYNGEE.

The V call is TRBV9, the J call TRBJ2-1, with D possibly being TRBD2 (6 bases). The TCR comes from a woman aged 50 to 60 with Graves' hyperthyroidism. Sequences were obtained from blood. Written as DNA, the CDR3 is TGTGCCAGCAGCGTAGGCGGGGTGAACAATGAGCAGTTCTTC. Protein product: CASSVGGVNNEQFF.